This T cell receptor (beta chain) was retrieved from a study of human T cells and chemical hapten exposure. Overall study: 2% DPC applied to a 2 cm by 2 cm arm area sensitized donors.

The study's findings and limits: No change in TCRs above 1 in 1000 frequency was produced by DPC sensitization.

Time point specified: pre-sensitization, week 0. Treatment here: therapeutic diphenylcyclopropenone sensitization with weekly scalp DPC. This clonotype was recorded at least ten times. Its specificity is not known. What the library attached to individual cDNA molecules were unique molecular identifiers. TCRdb fed the RACE reads into MiXCR, producing one record per CDR3 protein. The repertoire holds around 350,000 distinct CDR3 sequences, with 4.5% to 5.5% as singletons. The sample was whole blood, taken in connection with sensitization to the hapten diphenylcyclopropenone (DPC). The TCR originated in a woman under 30 with alopecia areata. Some clones in this sample may be carry-over from other donors' samples.

The CDR3 loop is CASTASREGLYEQYF. CDR3 coding DNA: TGTGCCAGCACAGCCTCCAGGGAAGGACTCTACGAGCAGTACTTC. The chain carries TRBV9 and TRBJ2-7; D may match TRBD1 or TRBD2 (5 bases each). Germline lookup yields CDR1 SGDLS and CDR2 YYNGEE. Trimming left V 6 bases short and J 3 bases short, with 19 bases between. CDR3 length: 15 residues.